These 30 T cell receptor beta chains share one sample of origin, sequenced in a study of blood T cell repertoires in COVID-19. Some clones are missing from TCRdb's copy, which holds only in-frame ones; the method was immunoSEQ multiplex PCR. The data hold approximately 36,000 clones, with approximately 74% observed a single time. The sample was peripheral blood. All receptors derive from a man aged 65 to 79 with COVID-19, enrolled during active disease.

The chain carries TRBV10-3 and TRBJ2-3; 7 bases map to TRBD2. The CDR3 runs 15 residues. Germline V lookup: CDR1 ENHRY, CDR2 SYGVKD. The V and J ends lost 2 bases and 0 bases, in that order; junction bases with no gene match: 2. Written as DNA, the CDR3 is TGTGCCATCAGTGAGCCGGGAGGTAGCACAGATACGCAGTATTTT. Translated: CAISEPGGSTDTQYF.

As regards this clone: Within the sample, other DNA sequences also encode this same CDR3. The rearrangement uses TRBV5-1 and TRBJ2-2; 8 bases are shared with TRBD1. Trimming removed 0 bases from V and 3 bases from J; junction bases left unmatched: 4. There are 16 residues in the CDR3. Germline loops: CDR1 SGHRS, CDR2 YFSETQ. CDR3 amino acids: CASSLVQGADTGELFF. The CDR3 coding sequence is TGCGCCAGCAGCTTGGTGCAGGGGGCGGACACCGGGGAGCTGTTTTTT.

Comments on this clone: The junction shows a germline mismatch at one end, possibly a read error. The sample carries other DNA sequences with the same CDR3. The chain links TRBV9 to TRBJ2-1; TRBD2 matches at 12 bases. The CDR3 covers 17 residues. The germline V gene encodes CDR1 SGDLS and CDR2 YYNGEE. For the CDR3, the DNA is TGCGCCAGCAGCGCTGCCTCTAGCGGGGGGGCTTGGGATGAGCAGTTCTTC. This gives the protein CASSAASSGGAWDEQFF. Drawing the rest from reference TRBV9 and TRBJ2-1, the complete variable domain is DSGVTQTPKHLITATGQRVTLRCSPRSGDLSVYWYQQSLDQGLQFLIQYYNGEERAKGNILERFSAQQFPDLHSELNLSSLELGDSALYFCASSAASSGGAWDEQFFGPGTRLTVL.

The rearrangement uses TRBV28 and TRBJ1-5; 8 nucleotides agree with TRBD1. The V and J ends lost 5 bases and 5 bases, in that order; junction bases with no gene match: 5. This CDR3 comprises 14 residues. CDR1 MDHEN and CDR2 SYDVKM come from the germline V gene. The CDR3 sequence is CASSPGGRDQPQHF. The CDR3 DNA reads TGTGCCAGCAGTCCAGGGGGCCGCGATCAGCCCCAGCATTTT.

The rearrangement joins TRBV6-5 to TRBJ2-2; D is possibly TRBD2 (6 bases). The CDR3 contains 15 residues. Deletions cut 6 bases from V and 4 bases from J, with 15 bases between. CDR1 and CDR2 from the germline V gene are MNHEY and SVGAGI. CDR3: CASRGDSYGTGELFF. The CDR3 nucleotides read TGTGCCAGCAGAGGGGACTCCTACGGCACCGGGGAGCTGTTTTTT.

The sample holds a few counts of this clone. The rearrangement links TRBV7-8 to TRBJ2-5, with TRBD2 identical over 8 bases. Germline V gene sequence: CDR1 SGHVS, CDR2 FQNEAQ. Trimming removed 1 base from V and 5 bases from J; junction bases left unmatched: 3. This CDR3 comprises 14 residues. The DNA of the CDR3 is TGTGCCAGCAGCTTAGGGCTAGCGGGTGAGACCCAGTACTTC. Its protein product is CASSLGLAGETQYF.

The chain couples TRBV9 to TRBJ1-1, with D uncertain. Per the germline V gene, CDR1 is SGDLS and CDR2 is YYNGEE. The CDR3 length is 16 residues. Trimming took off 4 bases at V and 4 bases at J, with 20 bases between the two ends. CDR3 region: CASSPMSGSRGTEAFF. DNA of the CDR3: TGTGCCAGCAGCCCTATGAGCGGCAGCCGGGGCACTGAAGCTTTCTTT.

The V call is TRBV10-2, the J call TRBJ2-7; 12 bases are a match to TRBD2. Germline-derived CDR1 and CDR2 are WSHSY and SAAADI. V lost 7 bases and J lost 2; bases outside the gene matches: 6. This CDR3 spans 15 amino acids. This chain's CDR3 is CASTGTSGQPYEQYF. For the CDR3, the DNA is TGCGCCAGCACCGGGACTAGCGGGCAGCCCTACGAGCAGTACTTC.

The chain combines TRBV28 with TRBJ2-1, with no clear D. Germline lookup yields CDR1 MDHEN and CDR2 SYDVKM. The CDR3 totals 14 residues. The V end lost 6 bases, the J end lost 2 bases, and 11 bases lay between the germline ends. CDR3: CASSSVSAYNEQFF. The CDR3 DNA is TGTGCCAGCAGCTCGGTATCGGCCTACAATGAGCAGTTCTTC.

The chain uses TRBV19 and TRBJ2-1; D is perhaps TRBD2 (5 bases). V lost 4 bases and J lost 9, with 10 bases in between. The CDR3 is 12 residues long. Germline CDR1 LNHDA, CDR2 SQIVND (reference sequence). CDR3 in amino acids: CASSTRTGEQFF. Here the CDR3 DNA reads TGTGCCAGTAGTACCCGGACTGGTGAGCAGTTCTTC.

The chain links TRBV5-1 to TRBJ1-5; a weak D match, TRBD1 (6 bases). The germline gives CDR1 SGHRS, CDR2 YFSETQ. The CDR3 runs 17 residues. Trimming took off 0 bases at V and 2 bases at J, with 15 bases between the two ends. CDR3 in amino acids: CASSLGQQGWGNQPQHF. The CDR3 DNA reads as TGCGCCAGCAGCTTGGGTCAACAGGGCTGGGGCAATCAGCCCCAGCATTTT.

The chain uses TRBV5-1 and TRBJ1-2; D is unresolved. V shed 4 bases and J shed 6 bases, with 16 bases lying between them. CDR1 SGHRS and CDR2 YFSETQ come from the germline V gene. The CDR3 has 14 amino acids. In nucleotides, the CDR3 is TGCGCCAGCAGCCTCCAGGCTCAGCCTAATGGCTACACCTTC. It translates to CASSLQAQPNGYTF.

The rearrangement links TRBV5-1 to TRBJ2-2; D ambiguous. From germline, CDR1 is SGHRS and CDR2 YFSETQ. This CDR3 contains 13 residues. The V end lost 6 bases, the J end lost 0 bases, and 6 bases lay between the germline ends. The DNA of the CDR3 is TGCGCCAGCAACGCGGCGAACACCGGGGAGCTGTTTTTT. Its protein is CASNAANTGELFF. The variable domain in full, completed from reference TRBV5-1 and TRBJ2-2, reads KAGVTQTPRYLIKTRGQQVTLSCSPISGHRSVSWYQQTPGQGLQFLFEYFSETQRNKGNFPGRFSGRQFSNSRSEMNVSTLELGDSALYLCASNAANTGELFFGEGSRLTVL.

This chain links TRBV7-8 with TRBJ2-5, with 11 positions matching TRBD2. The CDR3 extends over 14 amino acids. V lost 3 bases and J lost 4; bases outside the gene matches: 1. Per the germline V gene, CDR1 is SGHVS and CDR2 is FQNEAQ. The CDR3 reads CASSFSGGAETQYF. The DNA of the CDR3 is TGTGCCAGCAGCTTTAGCGGGGGGGCAGAGACCCAGTACTTC.

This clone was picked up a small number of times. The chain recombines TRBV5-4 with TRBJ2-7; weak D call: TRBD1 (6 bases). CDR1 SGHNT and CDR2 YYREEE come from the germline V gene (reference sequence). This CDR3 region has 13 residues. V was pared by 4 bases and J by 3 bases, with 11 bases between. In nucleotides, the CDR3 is TGTGCCAGCAGCGCCGGGACATACTACGAGCAGTACTTC. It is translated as CASSAGTYYEQYF. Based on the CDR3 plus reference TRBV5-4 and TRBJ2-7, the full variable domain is ETGVTQSPTHLIKTRGQQVTLRCSSQSGHNTVSWYQQALGQGPQFIFQYYREEENGRGNFPPRFSGLQFPNYSSELNVNALELDDSALYLCASSAGTYYEQYFGPGTRLTVT.

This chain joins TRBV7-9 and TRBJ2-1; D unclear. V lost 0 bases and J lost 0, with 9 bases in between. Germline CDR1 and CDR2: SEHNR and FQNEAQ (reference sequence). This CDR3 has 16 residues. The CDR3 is CASSLARWSSYNEQFF. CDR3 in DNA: TGTGCCAGCAGCTTAGCGCGTTGGAGCTCCTACAATGAGCAGTTCTTC.

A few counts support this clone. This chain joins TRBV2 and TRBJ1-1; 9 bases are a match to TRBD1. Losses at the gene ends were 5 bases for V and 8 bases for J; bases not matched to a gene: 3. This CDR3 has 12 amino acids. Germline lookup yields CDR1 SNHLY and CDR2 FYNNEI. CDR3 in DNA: TGTGCCAGCAGTTATACAGGGGGCGAAGCTTTCTTT. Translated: CASSYTGGEAFF.

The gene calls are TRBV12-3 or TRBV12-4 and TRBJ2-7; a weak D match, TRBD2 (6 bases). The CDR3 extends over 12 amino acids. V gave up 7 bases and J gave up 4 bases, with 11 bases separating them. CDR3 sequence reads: CASTLGGYEQYF. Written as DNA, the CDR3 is TGTGCCAGCACCCTGGGGGGTTACGAGCAGTACTTC.

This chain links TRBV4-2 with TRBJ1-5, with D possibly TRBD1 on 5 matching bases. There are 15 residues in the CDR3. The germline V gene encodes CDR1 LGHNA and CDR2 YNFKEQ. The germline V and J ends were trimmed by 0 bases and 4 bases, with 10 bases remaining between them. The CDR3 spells CASSQDVGGNQPQHF. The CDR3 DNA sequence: TGTGCCAGCAGCCAAGATGTCGGGGGGAATCAGCCCCAGCATTTT.

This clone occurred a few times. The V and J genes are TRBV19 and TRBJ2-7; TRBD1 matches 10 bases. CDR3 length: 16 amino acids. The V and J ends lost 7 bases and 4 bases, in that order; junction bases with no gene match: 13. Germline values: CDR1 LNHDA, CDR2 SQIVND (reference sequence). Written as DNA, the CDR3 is TGTGCCAGTACCCCAAGGCGGGGGACAGGGGATTACGAGCAGTACTTC. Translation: CASTPRRGTGDYEQYF.

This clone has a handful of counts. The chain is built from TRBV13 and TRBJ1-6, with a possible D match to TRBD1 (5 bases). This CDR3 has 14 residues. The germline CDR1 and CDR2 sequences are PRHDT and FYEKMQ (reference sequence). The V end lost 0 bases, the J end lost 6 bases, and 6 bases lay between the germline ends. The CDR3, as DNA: TGTGCCAGCAGCTTAGGGGGGCCTAATTCACCCCTCCACTTT. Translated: CASSLGGPNSPLHF.

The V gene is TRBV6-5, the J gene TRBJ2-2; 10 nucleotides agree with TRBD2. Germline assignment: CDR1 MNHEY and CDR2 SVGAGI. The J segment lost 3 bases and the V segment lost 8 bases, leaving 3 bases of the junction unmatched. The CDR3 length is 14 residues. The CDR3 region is CASWLAGDTGELFF. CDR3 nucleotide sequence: TGTGCCAGCTGGCTAGCGGGAGACACCGGGGAGCTGTTTTTT.

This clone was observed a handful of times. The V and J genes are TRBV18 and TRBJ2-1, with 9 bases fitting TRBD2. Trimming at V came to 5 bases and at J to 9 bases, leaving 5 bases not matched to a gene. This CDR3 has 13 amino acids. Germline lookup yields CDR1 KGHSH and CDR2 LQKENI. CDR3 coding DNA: TGTGCCAGCTCAGCGGGGGGGACGGGTGAGCAGTTCTTC. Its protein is CASSAGGTGEQFF.

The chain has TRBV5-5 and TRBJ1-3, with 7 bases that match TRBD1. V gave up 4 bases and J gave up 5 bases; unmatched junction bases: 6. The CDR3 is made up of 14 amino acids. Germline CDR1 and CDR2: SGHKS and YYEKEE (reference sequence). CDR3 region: CASSADRARNTIYF. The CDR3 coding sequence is TGTGCCAGCAGCGCAGACAGGGCTCGAAACACCATATATTTT.

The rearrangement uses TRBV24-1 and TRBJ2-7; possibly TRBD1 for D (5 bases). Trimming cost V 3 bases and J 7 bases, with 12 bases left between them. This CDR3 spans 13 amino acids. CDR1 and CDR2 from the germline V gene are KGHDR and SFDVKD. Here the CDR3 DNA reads TGTGCCACCAGTGATCCACAGGCTATTGAGCAGTACTTC. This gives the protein CATSDPQAIEQYF.

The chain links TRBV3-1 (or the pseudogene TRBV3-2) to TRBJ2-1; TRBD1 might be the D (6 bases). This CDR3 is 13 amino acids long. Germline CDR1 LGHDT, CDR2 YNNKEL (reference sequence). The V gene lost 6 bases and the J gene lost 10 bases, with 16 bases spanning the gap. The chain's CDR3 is CASSQTRGGEQFF. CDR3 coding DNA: TGTGCCAGCAGTCAGACCAGGGGTGGAGAGCAGTTCTTC.

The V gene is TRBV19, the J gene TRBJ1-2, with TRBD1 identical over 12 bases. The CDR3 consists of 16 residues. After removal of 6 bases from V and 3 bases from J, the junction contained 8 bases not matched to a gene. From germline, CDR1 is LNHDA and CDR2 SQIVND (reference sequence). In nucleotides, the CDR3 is TGTGCCAGTAGGGCCGGGACAGGGGGCGCAGACTATGGCTACACCTTC. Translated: CASRAGTGGADYGYTF.

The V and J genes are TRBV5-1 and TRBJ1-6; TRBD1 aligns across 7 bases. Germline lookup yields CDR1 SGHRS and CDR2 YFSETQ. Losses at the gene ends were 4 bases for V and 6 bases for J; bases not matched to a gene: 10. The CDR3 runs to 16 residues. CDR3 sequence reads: CASSPGGTDGNSPLHF. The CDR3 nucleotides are TGCGCCAGCAGCCCGGGGGGGACAGACGGTAATTCACCCCTCCACTTT. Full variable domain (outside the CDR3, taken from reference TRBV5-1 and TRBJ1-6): KAGVTQTPRYLIKTRGQQVTLSCSPISGHRSVSWYQQTPGQGLQFLFEYFSETQRNKGNFPGRFSGRQFSNSRSEMNVSTLELGDSALYLCASSPGGTDGNSPLHFGNGTRLTVT.

CDR3 loop: CASSEIGGRSGEQYF. For the CDR3, the DNA is TGCGCCAGCAGTGAGATAGGCGGACGAAGCGGCGAGCAGTACTTC. This rearrangement joins TRBV10-1 to TRBJ2-7; possibly TRBD2 for D (5 bases). Germline V CDR1 and CDR2: WNHNN, SYGVQD (reference sequence). The CDR3 has 15 residues. The V gene lost 2 bases and the J gene lost 6 bases, with 17 bases spanning the gap.

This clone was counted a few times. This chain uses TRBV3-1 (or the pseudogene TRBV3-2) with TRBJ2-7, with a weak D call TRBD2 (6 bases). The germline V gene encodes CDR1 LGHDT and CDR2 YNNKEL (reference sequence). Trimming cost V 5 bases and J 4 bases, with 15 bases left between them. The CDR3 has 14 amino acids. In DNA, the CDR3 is TGTGCCAGCAGCGACGGGGCGGGATCTTACGAGCAGTACTTC. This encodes CASSDGAGSYEQYF.